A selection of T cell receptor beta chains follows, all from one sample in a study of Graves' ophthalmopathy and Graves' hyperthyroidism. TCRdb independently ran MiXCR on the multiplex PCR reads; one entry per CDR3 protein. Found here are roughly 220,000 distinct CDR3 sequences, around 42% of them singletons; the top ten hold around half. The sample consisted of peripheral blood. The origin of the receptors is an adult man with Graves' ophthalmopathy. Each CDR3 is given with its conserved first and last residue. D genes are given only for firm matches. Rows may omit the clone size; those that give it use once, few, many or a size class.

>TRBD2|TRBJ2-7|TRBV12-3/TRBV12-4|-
CASSFASGGPNEQYF
TGTGCCAGCAGTTTTGCTAGCGGGGGCCCAAACGAGCAGTACTTC
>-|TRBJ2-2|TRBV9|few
CASSQVVTGTGELFF
TGTGCCAGCAGCCAAGTAGTAACGGGCACCGGGGAGCTGTTTTTT
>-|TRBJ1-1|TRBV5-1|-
CASSLVGSWNTEAFF
TGCGCCAGCAGCTTGGTAGGGTCCTGGAACACTGAAGCTTTCTTT
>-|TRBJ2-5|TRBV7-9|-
CASSFRQSPETQYF
TGTGCCAGCAGCTTTCGACAGTCCCCAGAGACCCAGTACTTC
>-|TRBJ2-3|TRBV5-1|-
CASSSGFSTDTQYF
TGCGCCAGCAGCTCCGGCTTCAGCACAGATACGCAGTATTTT
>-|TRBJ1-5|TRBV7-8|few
CASSLARVYSNQPQHF
TGTGCCAGCAGCTTAGCCAGGGTCTACAGCAATCAGCCCCAGCATTTT
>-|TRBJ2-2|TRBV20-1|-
CCAPTAAGELFF
TGCTGTGCTCCCACAGCGGCCGGGGAGCTGTTTTTT
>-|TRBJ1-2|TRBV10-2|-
CASSYSGRKQLYGYTF
TGTGCCAGCAGTTACTCCGGACGTAAGCAGCTCTATGGCTACACCTTC
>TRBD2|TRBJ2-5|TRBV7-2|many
CASSLVPSGETQYF
TGTGCCAGCAGCTTAGTCCCTAGCGGGGAGACCCAGTACTTC
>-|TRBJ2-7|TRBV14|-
CASSQGVRPYEQYF
TGTGCCAGCAGCCAGGGGGTGAGGCCCTACGAGCAGTACTTC
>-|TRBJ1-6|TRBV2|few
CASRSSRGPSGNSPLHF
TGTGCCAGCAGAAGTTCAAGAGGGCCTAGTGGTAATTCACCCCTCCACTTT
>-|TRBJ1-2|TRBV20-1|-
CSASRQVFYTF
TGCAGTGCTAGCAGACAGGTTTTTTACACCTTC
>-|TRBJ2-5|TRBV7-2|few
CASSTTTRETQYF
TGTGCCAGCAGCACCACGACGCGAGAGACCCAGTACTTC
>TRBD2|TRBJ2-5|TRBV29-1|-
CSGQLAGGETQYF
TGCAGCGGCCAACTAGCGGGAGGAGAGACCCAGTACTTC
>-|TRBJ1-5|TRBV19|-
CASSLAGGRGNQPQHF
TGTGCCAGCAGTCTGGCGGGGGGCCGGGGCAATCAGCCCCAGCATTTT
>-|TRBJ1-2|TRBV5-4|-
CASSQTGSYGYTF
TGTGCCAGCAGCCAAACAGGTTCCTATGGCTACACCTTC
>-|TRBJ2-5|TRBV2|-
CASSEDYKETQYF
TGTGCCAGCAGTGAAGACTACAAAGAGACCCAGTACTTC
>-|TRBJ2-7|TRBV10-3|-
CAISTARAGPQGYEQYF
TGTGCCATCAGTACCGCAAGGGCCGGACCCCAAGGGTACGAGCAGTACTTC
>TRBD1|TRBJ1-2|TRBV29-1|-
CSLGQGDGYTF
TGCAGCTTAGGACAGGGCGATGGCTACACCTTC
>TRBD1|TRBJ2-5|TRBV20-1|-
CSARGDRETQYF
TGCAGTGCTAGGGGGGACAGGGAGACCCAGTACTTC
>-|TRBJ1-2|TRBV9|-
CASSVARGGLYGYTF
TGTGCCAGCAGCGTAGCTCGCGGGGGGCTCTATGGCTACACCTTC
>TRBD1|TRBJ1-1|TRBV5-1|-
CASSWGQGVNTEAFF
TGCGCCAGCAGCTGGGGACAGGGGGTAAACACTGAAGCTTTCTTT
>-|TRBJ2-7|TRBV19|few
CASGGTVNSYEQYF
TGTGCCAGCGGAGGGACAGTCAACTCCTACGAGCAGTACTTC
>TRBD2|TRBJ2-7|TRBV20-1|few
CSARVASGSSEQYF
TGCAGTGCTAGAGTGGCTAGCGGGAGCAGTGAGCAGTACTTC
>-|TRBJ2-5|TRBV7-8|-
CASSLIKGKETQYF
TGTGCCAGCAGCTTAATCAAGGGTAAAGAGACCCAGTACTTC
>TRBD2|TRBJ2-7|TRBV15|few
CATGYQAGASYEQYF
TGTGCCACCGGTTATCAGGCGGGAGCCTCCTACGAGCAGTACTTC
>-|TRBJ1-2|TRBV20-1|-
CSARDPGPYGYTF
TGCAGTGCTAGAGATCCGGGACCCTATGGCTACACCTTC
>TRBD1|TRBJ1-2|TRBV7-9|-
CASSQQGANGYTF
TGTGCCAGCAGCCAACAGGGGGCTAATGGCTACACCTTC
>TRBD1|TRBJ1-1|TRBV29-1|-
CSGGQMGLEAFF
TGCAGCGGGGGACAGATGGGTCTCGAAGCTTTCTTT
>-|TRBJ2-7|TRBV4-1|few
CASSRELGEQYF
TGCGCCAGCAGCCGCGAGCTTGGCGAGCAGTACTTC
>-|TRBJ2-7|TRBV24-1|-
CATSEGSSYERYF
TGTGCCACCAGTGAGGGGAGCTCCTACGAGCGGTACTTC
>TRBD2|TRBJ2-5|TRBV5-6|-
CASSLRLAENQETQYF
TGTGCCAGCAGCTTGAGGCTAGCGGAAAACCAAGAGACCCAGTACTTC
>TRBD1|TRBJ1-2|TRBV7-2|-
CASSLMTGTVYGYTF
TGTGCCAGCAGCTTGATGACAGGGACAGTTTATGGCTACACCTTC
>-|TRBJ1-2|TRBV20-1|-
CSASDPHVRGYGYTF
TGCAGTGCCTCGGACCCTCACGTACGGGGCTATGGCTACACCTTC
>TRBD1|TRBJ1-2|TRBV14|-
CASSQGFGDRGRRGYTF
TGTGCCAGCAGCCAAGGATTCGGCGACAGGGGGCGAAGGGGCTACACCTTC
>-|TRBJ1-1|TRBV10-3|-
CASSLRGQNTEAFF
TGTGCCAGCAGTTTACGCGGGCAGAACACTGAAGCTTTCTTT
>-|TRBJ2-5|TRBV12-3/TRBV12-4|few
CAKETQYF
TGTGCCAAGGAGACCCAGTACTTC
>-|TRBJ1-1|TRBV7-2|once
CASSFGVSRGRTTEAFF
TGTGCCAGCAGCTTTGGGGTGTCACGGGGGCGAACCACTGAAGCTTTCTTT
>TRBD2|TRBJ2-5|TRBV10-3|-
CATGERGPGGTQYF
TGTGCCACGGGAGAGCGGGGACCCGGGGGGACCCAGTACTTC
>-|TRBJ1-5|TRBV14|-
CASSHRNQPQHF
TGTGCCAGCAGCCATCGTAATCAGCCCCAGCATTTT
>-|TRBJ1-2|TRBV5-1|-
CASSLEQKTYGYTF
TGCGCCAGCAGCTTGGAACAGAAAACATATGGCTACACCTTC
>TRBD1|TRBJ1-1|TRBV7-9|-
CASSPSTGGDVEAFF
TGTGCCAGCAGCCCCTCGACAGGGGGCGATGTTGAAGCTTTCTTT
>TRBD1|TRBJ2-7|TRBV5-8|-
CASSLAGGSAYEQYF
TGTGCCAGCAGCTTGGCAGGGGGCAGCGCCTACGAGCAGTACTTC
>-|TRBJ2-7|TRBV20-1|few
CSARDELMRAHEQYF
TGCAGTGCTAGAGATGAGTTAATGAGGGCCCACGAGCAGTACTTC
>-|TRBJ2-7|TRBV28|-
CASSAGFDEQYF
TGTGCCAGCAGTGCAGGGTTTGACGAGCAGTACTTC
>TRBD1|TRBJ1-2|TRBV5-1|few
CASSWDSSIYGYTF
TGCGCCAGCAGCTGGGACAGCTCAATCTATGGCTACACCTTC
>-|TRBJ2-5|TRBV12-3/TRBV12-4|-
CASTTRRGAQETQYF
TGTGCCAGCACTACCCGCCGCGGGGCCCAAGAGACCCAGTACTTC
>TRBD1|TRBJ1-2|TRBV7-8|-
CASSSGQGFGYTF
TGTGCCAGCAGCTCGGGACAGGGGTTTGGCTACACCTTC
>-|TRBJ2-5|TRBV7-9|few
CASSILEETQYF
TGTGCCAGCAGCATACTTGAAGAGACCCAGTACTTC
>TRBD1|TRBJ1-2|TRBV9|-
CASSVWTGFSGYTF
TGTGCCAGCAGCGTGTGGACAGGGTTTAGTGGCTACACCTTC
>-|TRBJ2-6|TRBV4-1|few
CASSPTISGANVLTF
TGTGCCAGCAGTCCGACTATTTCTGGGGCCAACGTCCTGACTTTC
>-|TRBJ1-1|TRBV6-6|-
CATKTGNTEAFF
TGTGCCACCAAGACAGGGAACACTGAAGCTTTCTTT
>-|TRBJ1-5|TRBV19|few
CASIARAQGNQPQHF
TGTGCCAGTATCGCGCGGGCGCAGGGCAATCAGCCCCAGCATTTT